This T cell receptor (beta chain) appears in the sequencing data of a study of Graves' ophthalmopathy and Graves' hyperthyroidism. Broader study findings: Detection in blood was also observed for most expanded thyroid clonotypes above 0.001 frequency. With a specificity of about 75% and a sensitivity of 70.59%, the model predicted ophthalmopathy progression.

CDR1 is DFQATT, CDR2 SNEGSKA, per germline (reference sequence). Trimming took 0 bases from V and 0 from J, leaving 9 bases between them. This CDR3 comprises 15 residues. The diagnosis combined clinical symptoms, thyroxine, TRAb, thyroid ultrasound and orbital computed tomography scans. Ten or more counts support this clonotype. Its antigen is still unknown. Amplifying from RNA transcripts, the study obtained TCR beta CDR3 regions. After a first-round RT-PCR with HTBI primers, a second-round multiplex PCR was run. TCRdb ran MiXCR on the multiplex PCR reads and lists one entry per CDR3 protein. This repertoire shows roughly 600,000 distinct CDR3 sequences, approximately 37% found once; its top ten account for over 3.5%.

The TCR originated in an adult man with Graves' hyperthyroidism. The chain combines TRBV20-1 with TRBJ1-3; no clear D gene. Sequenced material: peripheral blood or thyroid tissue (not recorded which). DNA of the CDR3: TGCAGTGCTAGAGATGGGAGACACTCTGGAAACACCATATATTTT. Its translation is CSARDGRHSGNTIYF.